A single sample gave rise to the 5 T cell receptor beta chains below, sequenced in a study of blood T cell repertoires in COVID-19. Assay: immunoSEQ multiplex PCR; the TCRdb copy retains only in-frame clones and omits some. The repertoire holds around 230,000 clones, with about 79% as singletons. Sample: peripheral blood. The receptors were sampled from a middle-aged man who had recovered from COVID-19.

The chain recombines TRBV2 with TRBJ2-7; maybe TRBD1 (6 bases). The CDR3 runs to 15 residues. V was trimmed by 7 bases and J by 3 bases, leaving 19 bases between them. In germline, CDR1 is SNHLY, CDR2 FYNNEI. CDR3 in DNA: TGTGCCAGCAAGGAAACAGGGACATACGGCTACGAGCAGTACTTC. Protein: CASKETGTYGYEQYF.

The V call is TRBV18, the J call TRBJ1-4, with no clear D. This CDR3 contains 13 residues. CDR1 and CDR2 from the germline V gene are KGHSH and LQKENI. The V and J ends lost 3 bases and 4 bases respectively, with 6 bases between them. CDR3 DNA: TGTGCCAGCTCACCCCAGAATAATGAAAAACTGTTTTTT. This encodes CASSPQNNEKLFF.

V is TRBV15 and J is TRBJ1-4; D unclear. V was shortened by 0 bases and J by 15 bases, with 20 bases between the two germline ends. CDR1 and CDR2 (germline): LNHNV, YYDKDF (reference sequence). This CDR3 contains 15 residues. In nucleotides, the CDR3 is TGTGCCACCAGCAGAGACCGCGTTCCGGGGAGATTGGTGTTTTTT. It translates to CATSRDRVPGRLVFF.

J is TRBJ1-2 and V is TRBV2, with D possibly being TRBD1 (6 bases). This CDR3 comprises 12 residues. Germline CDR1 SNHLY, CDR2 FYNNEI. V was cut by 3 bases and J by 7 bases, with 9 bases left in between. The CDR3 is CASSEDSSGYTF. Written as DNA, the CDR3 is TGTGCCAGCAGTGAGGACAGTAGTGGCTACACCTTC.

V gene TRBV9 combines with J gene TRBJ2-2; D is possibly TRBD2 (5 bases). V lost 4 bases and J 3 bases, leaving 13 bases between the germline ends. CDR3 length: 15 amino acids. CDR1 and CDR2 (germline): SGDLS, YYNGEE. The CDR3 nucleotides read TGTGCCAGCAGCCACGGGATGTTTGACACCGGGGAGCTGTTTTTT. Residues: CASSHGMFDTGELFF.